This T cell receptor (beta chain) was recorded in a study of regulatory T cells in long-lasting Graves disease. Study observations and caveats: It was peripheral blood alone, not thyroid tissue, that was studied.

Time point meaning: newly diagnosed GD, antithyroid drugs for less than 3 months. PBMC-extracted RNA yielded the TCR library. Recruitment took place at an endocrinology department in Xi'an, China. Construction of the TCR beta libraries employed iRepertoire HTBI primers in conjunction with Arm-PCR of CDR3 regions. TCRdb recomputed calls from the multiplex PCR reads with MiXCR, one row per CDR3 protein. The sample comprises hundreds of thousands of distinct CDR3 sequences, approximately 15% of which are singletons, and more than 8.5% rests with the top ten. Germline CDR1 is SGHVT and CDR2 is SQSDAQ. V was clipped by 7 bases and J by 5 bases, with 17 bases between them. The CDR3 extends over 14 amino acids. This clonotype was found many times. Its antigen is unknown. Another study also made use of these data, one on T cells in Graves' hyperthyroidism and ophthalmopathy. As reported in that work: Together with thyroid ultrasound, orbital computed tomography, serum thyroxine and TRAb, clinical symptoms were used for diagnoses.

The specimen was peripheral blood mononuclear cells (PBMCs), collected at new diagnosis, from a patient treated with antithyroid drugs. J is TRBJ1-1 and V is TRBV7-4; a weak D match, TRBD1 (6 bases). The source of this sequence is a man under 40 with Graves disease. CDR3 region: CASNPSGEGTEAFF. CDR3 DNA: TGTGCCAGCAACCCCTCAGGGGAGGGGACTGAAGCTTTCTTT.